This TCR beta chain was observed in a study of vaccination and CD4 T cells after COVID-19. About the study: For post-vaccine samples, collection took place a median roughly 72 days after dose two, ranging from 14 to 241.

As to treatment: roughly 11-day PBMC culture with coronavirus spike peptide pools or control peptides (ViraFEST assay). This clonotype was counted between two and nine times. The antigen is unknown. At one end the junction does not follow the germline gene, possibly because of a read error. Sequence data for DNA of cultured CD4+ T cells were generated by the Oncomine TCR Beta short-read assay. TCRdb re-derived calls from the PCR reads in MiXCR, one entry per CDR3 protein. Among around 20,000 distinct CDR3 sequences listed, more than 45% were seen once. Germline V gene data show CDR1 as MNHEY and CDR2 as SVGEGT. The CDR3 has 14 residues.

This TCR was sampled from a human donor who had recovered from COVID-19. Material: CD4+ T cells from blood, cultured in vitro, obtained before SARS-CoV-2 vaccination. The rearrangement uses TRBV6-2 or TRBV6-3 and TRBJ1-1; weak D call: TRBD1 (5 bases). CDR3 residues: CASSYDGANTEAFF. The CDR3 nucleotides are TGTGCCAGTAGTTACGACGGGGCAAACACTGAAGCTTTCTTT.